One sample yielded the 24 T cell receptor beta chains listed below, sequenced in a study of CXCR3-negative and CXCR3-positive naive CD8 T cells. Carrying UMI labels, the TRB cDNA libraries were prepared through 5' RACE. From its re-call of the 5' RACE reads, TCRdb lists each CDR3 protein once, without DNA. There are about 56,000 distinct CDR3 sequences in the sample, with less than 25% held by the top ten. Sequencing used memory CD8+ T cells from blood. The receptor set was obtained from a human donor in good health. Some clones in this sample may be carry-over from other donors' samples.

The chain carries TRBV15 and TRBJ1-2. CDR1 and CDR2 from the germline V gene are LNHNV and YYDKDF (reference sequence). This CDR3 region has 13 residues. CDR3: CATRDGVPSGYTF. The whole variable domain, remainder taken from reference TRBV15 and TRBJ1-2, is DAMVIQNPRYQVTQFGKPVTLSCSQTLNHNVMYWYQQKSSQAPKLLFHYYDKDFNNEADTPDNFQSRRPNTSFCFLDIRSPGLGDTAMYLCATRDGVPSGYTFGSGTRLTVV.

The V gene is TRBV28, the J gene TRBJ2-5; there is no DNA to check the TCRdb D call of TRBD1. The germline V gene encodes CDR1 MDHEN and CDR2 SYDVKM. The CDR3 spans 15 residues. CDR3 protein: CASSPGQNSVETQYF.

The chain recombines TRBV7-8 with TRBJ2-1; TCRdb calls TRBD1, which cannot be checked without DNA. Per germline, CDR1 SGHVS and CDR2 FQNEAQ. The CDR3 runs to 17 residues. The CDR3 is CASSLGTGTGTYNEQFF.

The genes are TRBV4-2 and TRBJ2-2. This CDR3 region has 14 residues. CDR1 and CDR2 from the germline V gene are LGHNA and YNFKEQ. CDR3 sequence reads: CASSQEEGFGELFF.

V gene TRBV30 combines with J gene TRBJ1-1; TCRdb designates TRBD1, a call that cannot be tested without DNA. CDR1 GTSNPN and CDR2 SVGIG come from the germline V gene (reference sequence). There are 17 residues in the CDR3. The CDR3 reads CAWRAGTGVGMNTEAFF.

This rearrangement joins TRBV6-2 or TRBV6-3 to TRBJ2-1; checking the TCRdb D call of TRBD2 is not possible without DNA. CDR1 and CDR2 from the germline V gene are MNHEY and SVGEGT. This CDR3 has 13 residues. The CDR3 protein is CASSYASGSPQFF.

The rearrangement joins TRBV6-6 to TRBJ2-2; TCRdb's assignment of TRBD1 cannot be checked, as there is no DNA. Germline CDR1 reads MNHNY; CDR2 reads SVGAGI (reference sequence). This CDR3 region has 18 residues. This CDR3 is CASSFEQGAPGVTGELFF.

The CDR3 sequence: CASSLTGNPHEQYF. V and J are TRBV12-3 or TRBV12-4 and TRBJ2-7; TCRdb returns TRBD1, unconfirmable since there is no DNA. This CDR3 has 14 residues.

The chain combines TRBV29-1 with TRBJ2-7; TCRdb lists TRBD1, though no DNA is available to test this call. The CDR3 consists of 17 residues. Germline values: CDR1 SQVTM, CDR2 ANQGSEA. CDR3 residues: CSVEAPRTAPFSYEQYF.

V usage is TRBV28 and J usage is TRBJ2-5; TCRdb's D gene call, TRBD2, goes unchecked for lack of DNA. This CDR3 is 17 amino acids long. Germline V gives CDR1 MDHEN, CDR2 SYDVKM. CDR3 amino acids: CASSFSDSRFAQETQYF.

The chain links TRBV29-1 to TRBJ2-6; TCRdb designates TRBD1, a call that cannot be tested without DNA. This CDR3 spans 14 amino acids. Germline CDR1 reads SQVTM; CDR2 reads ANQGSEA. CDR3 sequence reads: CSVQGTPGANVLTF. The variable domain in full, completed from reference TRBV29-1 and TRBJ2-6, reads SAVISQKPSRDICQRGTSLTIQCQVDSQVTMMFWYRQQPGQSLTLIATANQGSEATYESGFVIDKFPISRPNLTFSTLTVSNMSPEDSSIYLCSVQGTPGANVLTFGAGSRLTVL.

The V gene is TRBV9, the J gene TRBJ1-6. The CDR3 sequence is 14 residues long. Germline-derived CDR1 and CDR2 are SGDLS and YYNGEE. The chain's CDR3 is CASSLRRTNSPLHF.

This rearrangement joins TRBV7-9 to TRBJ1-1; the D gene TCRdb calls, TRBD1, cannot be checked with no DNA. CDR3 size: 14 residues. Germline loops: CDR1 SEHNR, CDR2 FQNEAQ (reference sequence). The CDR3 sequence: CASSLRQGGTEAFF. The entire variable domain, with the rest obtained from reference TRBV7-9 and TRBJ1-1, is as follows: DTGVSQNPRHKITKRGQNVTFRCDPISEHNRLYWYRQTLGQGPEFLTYFQNEAQLEKSRLLSDRFSAERPKGSFSTLEIQRTEQGDSAMYLCASSLRQGGTEAFFGQGTRLTVV.

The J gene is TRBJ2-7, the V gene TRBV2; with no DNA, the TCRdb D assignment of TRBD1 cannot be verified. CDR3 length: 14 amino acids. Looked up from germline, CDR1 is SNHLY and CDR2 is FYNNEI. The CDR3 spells CASSRTGTYHEQYF.

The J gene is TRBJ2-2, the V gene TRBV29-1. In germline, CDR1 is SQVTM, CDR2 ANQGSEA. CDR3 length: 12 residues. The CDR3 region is CSVGQRTGELFF.

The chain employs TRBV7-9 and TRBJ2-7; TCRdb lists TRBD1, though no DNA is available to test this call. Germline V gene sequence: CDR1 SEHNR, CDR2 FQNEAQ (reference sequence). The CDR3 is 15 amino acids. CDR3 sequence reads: CASSQAPQGRAEQYF.

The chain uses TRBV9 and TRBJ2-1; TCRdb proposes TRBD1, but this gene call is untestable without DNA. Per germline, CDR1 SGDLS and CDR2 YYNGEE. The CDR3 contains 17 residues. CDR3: CASSSRAGTGAYNEQFF.

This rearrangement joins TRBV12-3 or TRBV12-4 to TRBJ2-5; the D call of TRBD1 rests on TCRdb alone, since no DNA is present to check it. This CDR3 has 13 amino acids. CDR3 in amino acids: CASSSGKQETQYF.

CDR3 protein: CASSPRGTQYNEQFF. The rearrangement joins TRBV18 to TRBJ2-1. Germline values: CDR1 KGHSH, CDR2 LQKENI. The CDR3 extends over 15 amino acids. Together with reference TRBV18 and TRBJ2-1, the CDR3 gives the full variable domain: NAGVMQNPRHLVRRRGQEARLRCSPMKGHSHVYWYRQLPEEGLKFMVYLQKENIIDESGMPKERFSAEFPKEGPSILRIQQVVRGDSAAYFCASSPRGTQYNEQFFGPGTRLTVL.

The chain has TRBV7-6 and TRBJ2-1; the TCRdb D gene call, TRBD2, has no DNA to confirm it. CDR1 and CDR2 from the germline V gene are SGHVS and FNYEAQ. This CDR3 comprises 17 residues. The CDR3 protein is CASSSPDTLPTYNEQFF. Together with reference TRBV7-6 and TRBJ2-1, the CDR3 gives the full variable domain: GAGVSQSPRYKVTKRGQDVALRCDPISGHVSLYWYRQALGQGPEFLTYFNYEAQQDKSGLPNDRFSAERPEGSISTLTIQRTEQRDSAMYRCASSSPDTLPTYNEQFFGPGTRLTVL.

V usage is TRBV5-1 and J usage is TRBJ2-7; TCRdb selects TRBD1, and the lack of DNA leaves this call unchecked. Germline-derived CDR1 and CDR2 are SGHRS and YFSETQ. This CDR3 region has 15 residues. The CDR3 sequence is CASSLEDRGVSEQYF.

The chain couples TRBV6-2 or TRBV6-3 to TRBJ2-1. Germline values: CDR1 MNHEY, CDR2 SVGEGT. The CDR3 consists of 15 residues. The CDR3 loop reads CASSYSIGSYNEQFF.

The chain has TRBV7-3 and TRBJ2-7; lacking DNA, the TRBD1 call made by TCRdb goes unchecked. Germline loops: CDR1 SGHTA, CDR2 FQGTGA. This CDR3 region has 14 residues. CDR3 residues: CASSPGQSSYEQYF.

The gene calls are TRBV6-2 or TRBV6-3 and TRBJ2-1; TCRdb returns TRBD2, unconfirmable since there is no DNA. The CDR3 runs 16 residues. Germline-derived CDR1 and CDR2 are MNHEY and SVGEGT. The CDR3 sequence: CASSYAASGRGNEQFF.